This TCR beta chain was identified during a study of blood T cells in healthy people across ages. Overall study results and limits: The CMV status of each donor remained undetermined, and this could have confounded shifts in expanded clonotypes.

Primers used in a second PCR of roughly 6 to 12 cycles were a sample-barcoded 5' primer and a J-beta primer mix. All cDNA molecules were each tagged by a template-switch adaptor with 12 random nucleotides. TCRdb fed the 5' RACE reads into MiXCR, producing one record per CDR3 protein. This sample has around 1.5 million distinct CDR3 sequences, with 59% found just once. The J segment lost 6 bases and the V segment lost 1 base, leaving 11 bases of the junction unmatched. This CDR3 contains 18 residues. The V gene's germline CDR1 is SGHAT and CDR2 FQNNGV. Every donor provided 9.5 to 10 milliliters of peripheral blood. With respect to this clonotype: The antigen is not known.

The chain uses TRBV11-2 and TRBJ2-1; 11 positions match TRBD2. The specimen was blood. The TCR originated in a man aged 18 to 29 in good health. DNA for the CDR3: TGTGCCAGCAGCTTAGTGGGGCCTAGCGGGGGGCCTACCAATGAGCAGTTCTTC. Protein product: CASSLVGPSGGPTNEQFF.